This record looks at one T cell receptor beta chain sequence and its context. This sample was included in a study of blood T cell repertoires in COVID-19. Profiled with immunoSEQ multiplex PCR; TCRdb holds only in-frame clones, not every one. The profile covers 300,000 to 400,000 clones, with 88% appearing a single time and more than 0.85% taken by the ten largest. CDR3 length: 15 residues. Trimming shortened V by 5 bases and J by 0 bases, and 10 bases separated the two germline ends. Germline CDR1 SGHTA, CDR2 FQGTGA. This clonotype originated in a woman under 40 with acute COVID-19. Sequenced input: PBMCs or T cells enriched from blood (not recorded which). The genes are TRBV7-3 and TRBJ2-2; D is ambiguous. The CDR3 DNA sequence: TGTGCCAGCAGCCCCTCACCGGCGAACACCGGGGAGCTGTTTTTT. Protein sequence: CASSPSPANTGELFF.